Detailed here is one T cell receptor (beta chain). Its antigen is as yet unknown. Repertoires were generated with immunoSEQ multiplex PCR, while TCRdb's copy carries only in-frame clones and drops some. The sample yields 100,000 to 120,000 clones, about 88% seen once. These data come from a study of T cell responses to AZD1222 COVID-19 vaccine. Study background: Pooled samples include second doses given at about 4 or 12 weeks. Findings of the study overall: As reported, nearly half of all spike-specific TCRs target variant regions that are unmutated. Spike regions recognized by vaccine-associated CD4 TCRs spanned the protein, led by 160-218 and 743-854.

The sequences come from peripheral blood, collected on day 0 of AZD1222 vaccination. The TCR comes from an adult in good health.

Here the CDR3 DNA reads TGTGCCACCAGCAGAGATCTAGCGGGGGACAATGAGCAGTTCTTC. Encoded protein: CATSRDLAGDNEQFF. This chain joins TRBV15 and TRBJ2-1, with 10 bases lining up with TRBD2. Trimming removed 0 bases from V and 5 bases from J; junction bases left unmatched: 1. The CDR3 is made up of 15 amino acids. Germline CDR1 reads LNHNV; CDR2 reads YYDKDF (reference sequence).